Reported below is one T cell receptor beta chain. This sample was included in a study of OX40 agonist ivuxolimab in advanced cancers. For the study at large: The patients received agonistic anti-OX40 (CD134) antibody ivuxolimab. Those treated in dose escalation had hepatocellular carcinoma, melanoma, renal cell cancer or head and neck cancer. Patients with prior anti-PD-1, anti-PD-L1 or anti-CTLA-4 therapy were eligible; approximately 40% had some.

Here immunoSEQ multiplex PCR was the method, and the copy in TCRdb shows in-frame clones only, minus some. The sample yields 65,000 to 100,000 clones, roughly 87% seen once. The CDR3 loop spans 14 amino acids. Per the germline V gene, CDR1 is SGHNT and CDR2 is YYREEE (reference sequence). V gave up 0 bases and J gave up 0 bases, with 7 bases separating them. J is TRBJ2-7 and V is TRBV5-4, with D perhaps being TRBD1 or TRBD2 (5 bases each). The sequencing here drew on CD4+ or CD8+ T cells sorted from blood, taken in a trial of the OX40 agonist ivuxolimab. This receptor was obtained from an adult with an advanced solid tumor such as melanoma, head and neck, liver or kidney cancer. The CDR3 region has the DNA TGTGCCAGCAGCTTGGGTGGGACCTCCTACGAGCAGTACTTC. It yields the protein CASSLGGTSYEQYF.